This entry lists 8 T cell receptor beta chains sequenced from one sample in a study of Ad26.COV2.S vaccination and SARS-CoV-2 variants. The protocol was immunoSEQ multiplex PCR, while the TCRdb copy is restricted to in-frame clones and leaves out a portion. Among about 180,000 clones listed, roughly nine tenths were seen once. Source: peripheral blood, taken after recovery from COVID-19. Receptors were obtained from a human donor who had recovered from COVID-19.

The chain employs TRBV11-2 and TRBJ2-5; TRBD2 matches at 7 bases. Trimming took 3 bases from V and 5 from J; bases not matched to a gene: 3. The CDR3 has 13 residues. Germline V gene lookup returns CDR1 SGHAT and CDR2 FQNNGV. The CDR3 sequence: CASSFAGEETQYF. The CDR3 DNA reads TGTGCCAGCAGCTTCGCGGGAGAGGAGACCCAGTACTTC.

The chain uses TRBV2 and TRBJ1-2; unclear D gene. Looked up from germline, CDR1 is SNHLY and CDR2 is FYNNEI. CDR3 length equals 13 residues. The V and J ends lost 6 bases and 0 bases respectively, with 8 bases between them. In DNA, the CDR3 is TGTGCCAGCAGCGAATCGACTAACTATGGCTACACCTTC. Its protein is CASSESTNYGYTF.

CDR3 in amino acids: CASTLADTQYF. As DNA, the CDR3 is TGTGCCAGCACGCTCGCAGATACGCAGTATTTT. The rearrangement joins TRBV12-3 or TRBV12-4 to TRBJ2-3; no clear D. This CDR3 is built from 11 residues. V shed 7 bases and J shed 4 bases, with 6 bases lying between them.

This clone was seen once. The gene calls are TRBV12-2 and TRBJ1-5; TRBD1 is taken as the D call from the table, unchecked against the DNA. TRBV12-2 is an annotated pseudogene. The CDR3 has 16 residues. The CDR3 loop reads CASRLIGTGNNQPQHF. CDR3 coding DNA: TGTGCAAGTCGCTTAATCGGGACAGGGAACAATCAGCCCCAGCATTTT.

This chain joins TRBV6-2 or TRBV6-3 and TRBJ2-1; D may be TRBD2 (6 bases). The CDR3 is made up of 15 amino acids. Germline-derived CDR1 and CDR2 are MNHEY and SVGEGT. The V and J ends lost 2 bases and 3 bases respectively, with 11 bases between them. This chain's CDR3 is CASSYGGRVYNEQFF. The CDR3 nucleotides read TGTGCCAGCAGTTACGGGGGGAGAGTCTACAATGAGCAGTTCTTC.

The rearrangement joins TRBV5-4 to TRBJ2-5; 12 nucleotides line up with TRBD2. The CDR3 is 15 residues long. CDR1 is SGHNT, CDR2 YYREEE, per germline (reference sequence). The trim removed 4 bases at V and 5 bases at J, leaving 6 bases unmatched. CDR3 DNA: TGTGCCAGCAGCCCCGGGACTAGCGGGCCTGAGACCCAGTACTTC. Amino acids: CASSPGTSGPETQYF.

V gene TRBV29-1 combines with J gene TRBJ1-1; D call uncertain. The CDR3 totals 13 residues. Germline V gene lookup returns CDR1 SQVTM and CDR2 ANQGSEA. Trimming pared 4 bases from V and 4 bases from J, leaving 13 bases between. The DNA of the CDR3 is TGCAGCGTTGGGTTCCGGAGCACCACTGAAGCTTTCTTT. It translates to CSVGFRSTTEAFF.

This chain connects TRBV29-1 to TRBJ2-5; 14 nucleotides line up with TRBD2. There are 14 residues in the CDR3. V lost 6 bases to trimming and J lost 4 bases; unmatched junction nucleotides: 4. Germline V gene data show CDR1 as SQVTM and CDR2 as ANQGSEA. The CDR3 DNA is TGCAGCGTCGAGGGACTAGCGGGGGTAGAGACCCAGTACTTC. Its protein is CSVEGLAGVETQYF.